This T cell receptor (beta chain) is from a study of blood T cell repertoires in COVID-19 (dated by TCRdb to 2019 to 2021). Regarding the research as a whole: Samples from collaborators originated in the United States, Italy and Spain and spanned both the acute and convalescent phases of COVID-19. A de-identified subject ID, COVID-19 status, age in years and sex were almost always included in the sample metadata. The samples were drawn from the first 160 participants of the ongoing ImmuneRACE study and from 1,254 subjects provided by 6 global collaborators. The material from the prospective study consisted of cDNA or gDNA derived from T cells, B-cell-depleted T cells, or PBMCs. Subjects who had been exposed to COVID-19, were actively infected with it, or had recovered from it provided the deeply sampled blood TCRbeta repertoires that made up the dataset. Where available, HLA class I and class II types were obtained from metadata supplied by the sample provider rather than from assay-based typing. The repertoires were made available in a free public database intended to serve as a resource for research on the immune response to SARS-CoV-2. Broader findings and caveats from the paper: The quantity of clinical and demographic metadata differed by source and by participant and was supplied without curation.

Deletion took 4 bases off V and 4 bases off J, with a span of 11 bases between the germline ends. In the germline V gene (reference sequence), CDR1 corresponds to LNHDA and CDR2 to SQIVND. The CDR3 runs 14 amino acids, cysteine and phenylalanine included. Just the 42-base CDR3 DNA is kept, in frame starting at base 1. Comment on this clone: There is no known antigen for this receptor. Per-nucleotide qualities are absent, and no much larger clonotype sits a single base away.

Each collaborating institution followed its own protocols to collect whole blood in K2EDTA tubes. Collaborator samples were shipped for TCRbeta analysis as frozen whole blood, isolated PBMCs, or DNA extracted from either sample type. The immunoSEQ Assay, a bias-controlled multiplex PCR, was used to amplify TCRbeta CDR3 regions from genomic DNA. The authors' analysis ran thus. Within the assay, amplification of reference gene primers was used to estimate how many nucleated cells each sample contained. To quantify the absolute abundance of each unique TCRbeta CDR3 rearrangement, sequence reads were collapsed and filtered. For each sample, productive Simpson clonality was calculated as the square root of Simpson's diversity index over productive rearrangements. TCRdb holds this immuneACCESS table with in-frame rearrangements only. Some clones are missing; in checked studies, unresolved V genes explain under half, and the rest has no known cause. The V and J calls and the clone size are those of that table, but D and trimming were determined from the DNA. In this sample the table shows about 68,000 clones, 80% to 90% of which occur a single time. The ten largest clones take up 7% to 10% of the sample.

Sequencing was performed on peripheral blood. In this chain, TRBV19 is recombined with TRBJ1-5; possibly the D gene is TRBD1, per 6 matching bases. This clonotype originated in a man aged 45 to 65 with active COVID-19. DNA sequence: TGTGCCAGTAGTACACTACAGGGAAATCAGCCCCAGCATTTT. It translates as CASSTLQGNQPQHF. Outside the CDR3, residues come from the reference TRBV19 and TRBJ1-5 proteins, so the full variable domain is: DGGITQSPKYLFRKEGQNVTLSCEQNLNHDAMYWYRQDPGQGLRLIYYSQIVNDFQKGDIAEGYSVSREKKESFPLTVTSAQKNPTAFYLCASSTLQGNQPQHFGDGTRLSIL.